The entry that follows covers one T cell receptor beta chain sequence. The CDR3 covers 16 residues. Trimming removed 6 bases at V and 0 bases at J, with 15 bases between. CDR1 and CDR2 from the germline V gene are LNHDA and SQIVND (reference sequence). These data belong to a study of blood T cell repertoires in COVID-19. Assay used: immunoSEQ multiplex PCR; TCRdb lists only in-frame clones, some missing. The top ten hold over 7% of the sample, which has under 200,000 clones, roughly 86% seen once. V is TRBV19 and J is TRBJ1-5, with a weak D call TRBD1 (5 bases). This clonotype was sampled from a woman of 80 years or more in a cohort sampled during active or convalescent COVID-19. The sample consisted of peripheral blood. The CDR3 is CASSSPGRASNQPQHF. In DNA, the CDR3 is TGTGCCAGTAGCTCTCCTGGCAGGGCTAGCAATCAGCCCCAGCATTTT.